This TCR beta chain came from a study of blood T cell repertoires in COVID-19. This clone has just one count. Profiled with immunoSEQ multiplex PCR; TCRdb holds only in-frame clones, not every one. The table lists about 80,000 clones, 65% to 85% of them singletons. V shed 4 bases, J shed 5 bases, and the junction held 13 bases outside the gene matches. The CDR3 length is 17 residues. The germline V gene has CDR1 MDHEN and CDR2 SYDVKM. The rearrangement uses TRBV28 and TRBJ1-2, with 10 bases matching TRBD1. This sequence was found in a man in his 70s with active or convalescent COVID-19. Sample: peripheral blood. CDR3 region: CASSSSGDRGRGYGYTF. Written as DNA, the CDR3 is TGTGCCAGCAGTTCAAGCGGAGACAGGGGGCGCGGGTATGGCTACACCTTC.